Below, 32 T cell receptor beta chains from the same sample are listed, as sequenced in a study of technical replicates of blood from several donors. Data came from immunoSEQ multiplex PCR; TCRdb stores just in-frame clones and leaves some out. The table shows 75,000 to 90,000 clones, with around 90% occurring only once. Sequences were obtained from T cells isolated from PBMCs. These receptors were obtained from a human donor in good health.

The sample holds one count of this clone. V usage is TRBV19 and J usage is TRBJ1-5; 9 bases fit TRBD1. The CDR3 spans 14 residues. The V and J ends lost 7 bases and 4 bases, in that order; junction bases with no gene match: 5. Germline V gene sequence: CDR1 LNHDA, CDR2 SQIVND (reference sequence). CDR3 protein: CASTRDRGNQPQHF. The CDR3 coding sequence is TGTGCCAGTACTAGAGACAGGGGGAATCAGCCCCAGCATTTT.

V and J are TRBV7-6 and TRBJ1-2, with TRBD1 matching 12 bases. The ends lost 5 bases at V and 11 bases at J; junction bases unmatched: 12. The germline gives CDR1 SGHVS, CDR2 FNYEAQ. This CDR3 is 15 amino acids long. The DNA for the CDR3 is TGTGCCAGCAGCGCGCGGGACAGGGGGCTGGTAGGATACACCTTC. Protein sequence: CASSARDRGLVGYTF. The full variable domain, rest sourced from reference TRBV7-6 and TRBJ1-2, is GAGVSQSPRYKVTKRGQDVALRCDPISGHVSLYWYRQALGQGPEFLTYFNYEAQQDKSGLPNDRFSAERPEGSISTLTIQRTEQRDSAMYRCASSARDRGLVGYTFGSGTRLTVV.

The chain has TRBV30 and TRBJ1-2; 8 bases line up with TRBD1. CDR1 is GTSNPN and CDR2 is SVGIG in the germline V gene (reference sequence). The CDR3 consists of 14 residues. V lost 3 bases and J lost 0; bases outside the gene matches: 3. The CDR3: CAWSVQGANYGYTF. The CDR3 DNA follows: TGTGCCTGGAGCGTACAGGGGGCTAACTATGGCTACACCTTC.

V usage is TRBV2 and J usage is TRBJ2-7, with 7 bases matching TRBD2. The V gene end was trimmed by 4 bases and the J gene end by 2 bases; junction bases not matched to a gene: 8. The CDR3 sequence is 15 residues long. CDR1 is SNHLY and CDR2 is FYNNEI in the germline V gene. This CDR3 is CASSVFGTNTYEQYF. The CDR3 DNA reads TGTGCCAGCAGTGTATTTGGGACTAATACCTACGAGCAGTACTTC.

The chain recombines TRBV5-6 with TRBJ1-5; 10 bases fit TRBD1. This CDR3 contains 17 residues. Germline CDR1 is SGHDT and CDR2 is YYEEEE. V shed 0 bases and J 3 bases; nucleotides not matched to a gene: 6. This CDR3 reads CASSLGTGGFINQPQHF. As DNA, the CDR3 is TGTGCCAGCAGCTTGGGGACAGGGGGATTTATCAATCAGCCCCAGCATTTT.

The rearrangement joins TRBV25-1 to TRBJ2-1; 12 bases are a match to TRBD2. The CDR3 is 16 amino acids. The germline V gene encodes CDR1 MGHDK and CDR2 SYGVNS. V trimming: 3 bases; J trimming: 4 bases; junction bases outside the gene matches: 4. This CDR3 is CASSDPLAGGYNEQFF. CDR3 DNA: TGTGCCAGCAGTGACCCACTAGCGGGAGGTTACAATGAGCAGTTCTTC. Together with reference TRBV25-1 and TRBJ2-1, the CDR3 gives the full variable domain: EADIYQTPRYLVIGTGKKITLECSQTMGHDKMYWYQQDPGMELHLIHYSYGVNSTEKGDLSSESTVSRIRTEHFPLTLESARPSHTSQYLCASSDPLAGGYNEQFFGPGTRLTVL.

The chain uses TRBV5-4 and TRBJ2-7; 14 bases match TRBD2. This CDR3 has 17 amino acids. Trimming removed 0 bases from V and 2 bases from J; junction bases left unmatched: 4. The V gene's germline CDR1 is SGHNT and CDR2 YYREEE (reference sequence). This CDR3 is CASSLGLAGGPTYEQYF. The CDR3 DNA follows: TGTGCCAGCAGCTTGGGACTAGCGGGAGGGCCGACCTACGAGCAGTACTTC.

This clone was picked up one time. This chain uses TRBV4-1 with TRBJ2-7, with 8 bases matching TRBD1. V lost 0 bases and J lost 1; bases outside the gene matches: 5. The CDR3 is 16 residues long. CDR1 and CDR2 from the germline V gene are MGHRA and YSYEKL. CDR3 sequence reads: CASSQDQTGGSYEQYF. Here the CDR3 DNA reads TGCGCCAGCAGCCAAGATCAAACAGGGGGATCCTACGAGCAGTACTTC.

V is TRBV29-1 and J is TRBJ1-1, with a possible D match to TRBD1 (6 bases). Deletions cut 6 bases from V and 3 bases from J, with 20 bases between. The germline V gene has CDR1 SQVTM and CDR2 ANQGSEA. This CDR3 comprises 15 residues. The CDR3 sequence: CSVAPRGGKDTEAFF. As DNA, the CDR3 is TGCAGCGTGGCCCCGAGAGGGGGAAAGGACACTGAAGCTTTCTTT.

The chain links TRBV19 to TRBJ2-1; D is ambiguous. The germline CDR1 and CDR2 sequences are LNHDA and SQIVND (reference sequence). Trimming took 4 bases from V and 6 from J, leaving 13 bases between them. This CDR3 spans 14 amino acids. CDR3 sequence (DNA): TGTGCCAGTAGTAGGTTAGATTCACCCAATGAGCAGTTCTTC. Amino acids: CASSRLDSPNEQFF.

V usage is TRBV29-1 and J usage is TRBJ1-1; D may be TRBD1 (5 bases). Trimming took 4 bases from V and 3 from J, leaving 6 bases between them. The length of the CDR3 is 11 residues. CDR1 and CDR2 from the germline V gene are SQVTM and ANQGSEA. As DNA, the CDR3 is TGCAGCGTTGGGGACTACACTGAAGCTTTCTTT. Protein sequence: CSVGDYTEAFF. Together with reference TRBV29-1 and TRBJ1-1, the CDR3 gives the full variable domain: SAVISQKPSRDICQRGTSLTIQCQVDSQVTMMFWYRQQPGQSLTLIATANQGSEATYESGFVIDKFPISRPNLTFSTLTVSNMSPEDSSIYLCSVGDYTEAFFGQGTRLTVV.

Only one count was recorded for this clone. The rearrangement links TRBV7-9 to TRBJ2-7; TRBD1 agrees at 9 bases. J was trimmed by 1 base and V by 3 bases; bases with no gene match: 10. The CDR3 spans 17 residues. Germline V gene data show CDR1 as SEHNR and CDR2 as FQNEAQ (reference sequence). The CDR3, as DNA: TGTGCCAGCAGCTTCGCTTCGAGGGGACAGGGTTCCTACGAGCAGTACTTC. Protein sequence: CASSFASRGQGSYEQYF.

This clone was detected once. V usage is TRBV27 and J usage is TRBJ2-1, with D possibly being TRBD2 (5 bases). V lost 3 bases, J lost 8 bases, and 8 bases lay in between. The CDR3 loop spans 12 amino acids. CDR1 MNHEY and CDR2 SMNVEV come from the germline V gene (reference sequence). CDR3: CASSFVGDEQFF. DNA of the CDR3: TGTGCCAGCAGTTTTGTCGGGGATGAGCAGTTCTTC.

V is TRBV7-3 and J is TRBJ2-7; 12 bases fit TRBD2. The CDR3 consists of 15 residues. Per germline, CDR1 SGHTA and CDR2 FQGTGA. V was clipped by 6 bases and J by 5 bases; unmatched bases: 8. CDR3 amino acids: CASSYGLAGIHEQYF. The CDR3 DNA reads as TGTGCCAGCAGTTACGGACTAGCGGGAATCCACGAGCAGTACTTC.

The V call is TRBV18, the J call TRBJ2-1, with TRBD2 matching 7 bases. This CDR3 has 15 residues. Germline V gives CDR1 KGHSH, CDR2 LQKENI. J gave up 9 bases and V 4 bases, and 12 bases lay outside the gene matches. The CDR3 region is CASSRLAGETGEQFF. The CDR3 nucleotides read TGTGCCAGCTCACGTCTGGCGGGAGAAACGGGTGAGCAGTTCTTC.

The chain carries TRBV29-1 and TRBJ2-4, with a possible D match to TRBD1 (6 bases). V lost 8 bases and J lost 1, with 15 bases in between. The CDR3 covers 14 residues. Germline V CDR1 and CDR2: SQVTM, ANQGSEA. CDR3 protein: CSSRQGPAKNIQYF. The DNA of the CDR3 is TGCAGCTCCCGGCAGGGGCCGGCCAAAAACATTCAGTACTTC.

The chain joins TRBV19 to TRBJ1-1; TRBD1 is a possible D gene (6 bases). V lost 5 bases to trimming and J lost 6 bases, with 19 bases between them. Germline loops: CDR1 LNHDA, CDR2 SQIVND (reference sequence). This CDR3 is 15 amino acids long. CDR3 sequence reads: CASSYGAGAGAEAFF. The DNA for the CDR3 is TGTGCCAGTAGTTACGGGGCAGGGGCCGGCGCTGAAGCTTTCTTT.

This chain connects TRBV5-5 to TRBJ2-5; the D is unclear. V gave up 0 bases and J gave up 2 bases, with 11 bases separating them. CDR1 and CDR2 (germline): SGHKS, YYEKEE (reference sequence). The length of the CDR3 is 15 residues. DNA for the CDR3: TGTGCCAGCAGCTTGGTTTCGACATATCAAGAGACCCAGTACTTC. Protein: CASSLVSTYQETQYF. The full variable domain, completed using reference TRBV5-5 and TRBJ2-5, is DAGVTQSPTHLIKTRGQQVTLRCSPISGHKSVSWYQQVLGQGPQFIFQYYEKEERGRGNFPDRFSARQFPNYSSELNVNALLLGDSALYLCASSLVSTYQETQYFGPGTRLLVL.

The V and J genes are TRBV19 and TRBJ2-5; the D gene is possibly TRBD2 (5 bases). This CDR3 contains 16 residues. From germline, CDR1 is LNHDA and CDR2 SQIVND (reference sequence). Trimming removed 7 bases from V and 0 bases from J, with 18 bases in between. As DNA, the CDR3 is TGTGCCAGTAAGGGAGTCGGCGTGGAGTACCAAGAGACCCAGTACTTC. Translated: CASKGVGVEYQETQYF.

CDR3 coding DNA: TGTGCCAGCAGCTTATTCTTAGCGGCGGGAGAGCAGTTCTTC. Its protein is CASSLFLAAGEQFF. The chain joins TRBV7-3 to TRBJ2-1; possibly TRBD2 for D (6 bases). In germline, CDR1 is SGHTA, CDR2 FQGTGA. This CDR3 region has 14 residues. V shed 2 bases and J shed 10 bases, with 15 bases lying between them.

This rearrangement joins TRBV5-5 to TRBJ2-7; 7 nucleotides line up with TRBD2. The CDR3 runs to 13 residues. The germline V gene encodes CDR1 SGHKS and CDR2 YYEKEE (reference sequence). V shed 4 bases and J 5 bases; nucleotides not matched to a gene: 6. DNA for the CDR3: TGTGCCAGCAGCGTATATGGGAGGGACGAGCAGTACTTC. Its translation is CASSVYGRDEQYF. The complete variable domain, with remaining parts taken from reference TRBV5-5 and TRBJ2-7, reads DAGVTQSPTHLIKTRGQQVTLRCSPISGHKSVSWYQQVLGQGPQFIFQYYEKEERGRGNFPDRFSARQFPNYSSELNVNALLLGDSALYLCASSVYGRDEQYFGPGTRLTVT.

This chain joins TRBV28 and TRBJ2-7; 11 bases fit TRBD2. CDR1 and CDR2 from the germline V gene are MDHEN and SYDVKM. The CDR3 contains 14 residues. The V segment lost 5 bases and the J segment 6 bases; nucleotides outside the gene matches: 6. The CDR3 region has the DNA TGTGCCAGCAGTCGTCCTAGCGGGAGGACCGAGCAGTACTTC. This translates into CASSRPSGRTEQYF.

V usage is TRBV4-1 and J usage is TRBJ1-4, with D possibly matching TRBD1 (6 bases). V was pared by 7 bases and J by 4 bases, with 16 bases between. The germline V gene encodes CDR1 MGHRA and CDR2 YSYEKL. This CDR3 has 15 residues. CDR3 nucleotides: TGCGCCAGCAAGAGCGCAGGGGCGCTTAATGAAAAACTGTTTTTT. This gives the protein CASKSAGALNEKLFF.

The chain is built from TRBV28 and TRBJ1-2; D unclear. The V and J ends lost 2 bases and 6 bases respectively, with 7 bases between them. CDR1 is MDHEN, CDR2 SYDVKM, per germline. The CDR3 spans 12 residues. The CDR3 coding sequence is TGTGCCAGCAGTTTAGGTCAGGATGGCTACACCTTC. It translates to CASSLGQDGYTF.

The J gene is TRBJ1-5, the V gene TRBV6-5; unclear D gene. Looked up from germline, CDR1 is MNHEY and CDR2 is SVGAGI. V lost 6 bases, J lost 0 bases, and 9 bases lay in between. This CDR3 is 14 amino acids long. The CDR3 loop is CASRPGLSNQPQHF. The CDR3 coding sequence is TGTGCCAGCAGGCCAGGCCTTAGCAATCAGCCCCAGCATTTT.

The genes are TRBV12-5 and TRBJ2-1; TRBD1 agrees at 9 bases. Germline CDR1 reads LGHNT; CDR2 reads FRNRAP. CDR3 length equals 14 residues. Unmatched junction bases numbered 6, after V lost 9 bases and J lost 3 bases. The CDR3 loop is CASRDRAVYNEQFF. As DNA, the CDR3 is TGTGCTAGCCGGGACAGGGCGGTCTACAATGAGCAGTTCTTC.

This rearrangement joins TRBV2 to TRBJ2-5; D is unresolved. This CDR3 contains 12 residues. The germline V gene encodes CDR1 SNHLY and CDR2 FYNNEI. V was cut by 5 bases and J by 5 bases, with 9 bases left in between. The CDR3 sequence: CASSYIMETQYF. The CDR3 nucleotides are TGTGCCAGCAGTTACATAATGGAGACCCAGTACTTC.

This clone appeared once. J is TRBJ2-1 and V is TRBV4-1, with 10 bases matching TRBD2. Germline V gene lookup returns CDR1 MGHRA and CDR2 YSYEKL. This CDR3 is 16 amino acids long. V shed 3 bases and J 4 bases; nucleotides not matched to a gene: 6. CDR3 in amino acids: CASSHAGTSAYNEQFF. The CDR3 DNA reads TGCGCCAGCAGCCATGCCGGGACTAGCGCGTACAATGAGCAGTTCTTC.

This clone occurred a few times. The chain has TRBV4-2 and TRBJ2-1; 8 bases match TRBD2. The V segment lost 0 bases and the J segment 6 bases; nucleotides outside the gene matches: 10. The CDR3 is 17 residues long. Germline V gene lookup returns CDR1 LGHNA and CDR2 YNFKEQ. The CDR3: CASSQEAARTSSNEQFF. Here the CDR3 DNA reads TGTGCCAGCAGCCAAGAGGCCGCTAGGACTAGCAGCAATGAGCAGTTCTTC.

The chain links TRBV2 to TRBJ2-3, with TRBD1 as a possible D gene (6 bases). The CDR3 spans 15 residues. The V and J ends lost 5 bases and 0 bases respectively, with 12 bases between them. Germline V gene data show CDR1 as SNHLY and CDR2 as FYNNEI. CDR3 loop: CASSPTGSSTDTQYF. For the CDR3, the DNA is TGTGCCAGCAGTCCCACAGGGTCGAGCACAGATACGCAGTATTTT.

The chain carries TRBV11-3 and TRBJ1-1; TRBD1 is a possible D gene (5 bases). V was clipped by 8 bases and J by 1 base, with 8 bases between them. The V gene's germline CDR1 is SGHNT and CDR2 YENEEA. The CDR3 is 12 amino acids. The CDR3 sequence is CASQGRNTEAFF. The CDR3 bases are TGTGCCAGCCAGGGAAGGAACACTGAAGCTTTCTTT.

This clone was detected only once. This sequence joins TRBV6-4 and TRBJ2-7, with 7 bases fitting TRBD2. The CDR3 extends over 15 amino acids. Germline values: CDR1 MRHNA, CDR2 SNTAGT. V dropped 4 bases and J dropped 7; count of bases not matched to a gene: 13. CDR3 loop: CASSVVTGGNREQYF. In DNA, the CDR3 is TGTGCCAGCAGTGTAGTTACGGGAGGCAATCGGGAGCAGTACTTC.